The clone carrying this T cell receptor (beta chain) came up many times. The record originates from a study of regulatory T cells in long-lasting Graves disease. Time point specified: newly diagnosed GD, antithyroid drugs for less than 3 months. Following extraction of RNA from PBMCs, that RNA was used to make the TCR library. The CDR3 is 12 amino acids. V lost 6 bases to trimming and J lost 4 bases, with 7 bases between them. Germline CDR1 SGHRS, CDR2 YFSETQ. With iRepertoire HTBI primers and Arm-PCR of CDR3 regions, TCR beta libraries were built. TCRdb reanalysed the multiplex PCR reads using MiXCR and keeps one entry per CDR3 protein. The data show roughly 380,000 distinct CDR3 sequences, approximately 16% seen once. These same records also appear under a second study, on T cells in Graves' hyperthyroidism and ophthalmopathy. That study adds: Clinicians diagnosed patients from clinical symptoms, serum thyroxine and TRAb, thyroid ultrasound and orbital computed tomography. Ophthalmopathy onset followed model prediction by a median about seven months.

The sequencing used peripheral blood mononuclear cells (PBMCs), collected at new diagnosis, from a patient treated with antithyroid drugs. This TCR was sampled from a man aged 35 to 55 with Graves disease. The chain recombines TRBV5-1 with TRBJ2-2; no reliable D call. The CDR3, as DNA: TGCGCCAGCATGGATGGCACCGGGGAGCTGTTTTTT. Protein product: CASMDGTGELFF.